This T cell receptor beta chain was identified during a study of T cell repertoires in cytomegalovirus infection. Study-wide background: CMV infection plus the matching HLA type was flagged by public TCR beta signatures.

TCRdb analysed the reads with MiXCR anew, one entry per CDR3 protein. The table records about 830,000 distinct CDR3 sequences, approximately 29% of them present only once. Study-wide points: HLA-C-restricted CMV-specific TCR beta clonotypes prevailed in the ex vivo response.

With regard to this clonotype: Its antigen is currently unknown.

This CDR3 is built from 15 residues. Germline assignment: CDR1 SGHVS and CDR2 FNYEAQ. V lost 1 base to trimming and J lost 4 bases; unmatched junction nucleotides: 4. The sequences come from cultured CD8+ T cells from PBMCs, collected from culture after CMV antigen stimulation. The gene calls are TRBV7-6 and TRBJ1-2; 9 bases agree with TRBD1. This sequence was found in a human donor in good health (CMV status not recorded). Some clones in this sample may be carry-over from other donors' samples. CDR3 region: CASSLGGTGPYGYTF. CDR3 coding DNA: TGTGCCAGCAGCTTAGGTGGGACAGGGCCCTATGGCTACACCTTC.